This T cell receptor (beta chain) was captured in a study of cytomegalovirus exposure and HLA in healthy donors. About the study: Earlier, 150 million to 200 million T cells were analyzed, and 117 million unique TCR beta sequences were found among them. Study outcomes and limitations: Among the most significant clusters, several appeared linked to common viral pathogens in a later analysis. Roughly uniform sequencing depth across donors was assumed, possibly incorrectly. Highly shared variants forming one cluster were likely a sequencing artifact.

V shed 2 bases, J shed 3 bases, and the junction held 0 bases outside the gene matches. Germline CDR1 reads SGHTA; CDR2 reads FQGNSA. The CDR3 runs to 13 residues. Comment on this clone: The antigen is undetermined.

PCR amplification relied on 60 Vbeta primers (plus 13 Jbeta primers). Assay: immunoSEQ multiplex PCR; the TCRdb copy retains only in-frame clones and omits some. The table lists approximately 140,000 clones. The sequence derives from a woman between 50 and 59 years old in good health and CMV-seronegative. The chain carries TRBV7-2 and TRBJ1-1; TRBD1 matches at 7 bases. Specimen: PBMCs. Here the CDR3 DNA reads TGTGCCAGCAGCTTACAGGGGGACACTGAAGCTTTCTTT. Its translation: CASSLQGDTEAFF. The entire variable domain, with the rest obtained from reference TRBV7-2 and TRBJ1-1, is as follows: GAGVSQSPSNKVTEKGKDVELRCDPISGHTALYWYRQSLGQGLEFLIYFQGNSAPDKSGLPSDRFSAERTGGSVSTLTIQRTQQEDSAVYLCASSLQGDTEAFFGQGTRLTVV.